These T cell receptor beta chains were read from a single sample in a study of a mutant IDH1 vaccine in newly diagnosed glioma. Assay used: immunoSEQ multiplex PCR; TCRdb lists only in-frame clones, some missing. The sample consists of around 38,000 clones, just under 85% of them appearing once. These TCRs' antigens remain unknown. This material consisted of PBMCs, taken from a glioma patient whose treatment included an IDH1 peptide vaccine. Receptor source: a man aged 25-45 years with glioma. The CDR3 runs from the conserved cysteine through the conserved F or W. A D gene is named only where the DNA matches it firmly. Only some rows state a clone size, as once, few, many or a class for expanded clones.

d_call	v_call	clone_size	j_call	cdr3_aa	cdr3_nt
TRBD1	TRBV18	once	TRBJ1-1	CASSYLQGGNRIEAFF	TGTGCCAGCTCTTACCTCCAAGGGGGCAACCGAATTGAAGCTTTCTTT
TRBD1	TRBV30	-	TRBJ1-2	CAWSEDRNYGYTF	TGTGCCTGGAGTGAGGACAGGAACTATGGCTACACCTTC
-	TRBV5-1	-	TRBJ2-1	CASSLGVGSKSHEQFF	TGCGCCAGCAGCTTGGGGGTAGGGTCGAAAAGCCATGAGCAGTTCTTC
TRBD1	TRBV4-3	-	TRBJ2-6	CASSPLQGSFSGANVLTF	TGCGCCAGCAGCCCGTTACAGGGGTCTTTTTCTGGGGCCAACGTCCTGACTTTC
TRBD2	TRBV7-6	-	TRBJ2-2	CASSLDPAGGTGELFF	TGTGCCAGCAGCTTAGATCCGGCGGGGGGGACCGGGGAGCTGTTTTTT
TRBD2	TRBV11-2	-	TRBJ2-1	CASSYSGSSWVEQFF	TGTGCCAGCAGCTACAGCGGGAGCAGCTGGGTTGAGCAGTTCTTC
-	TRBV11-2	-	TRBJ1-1	CASSLFGTKGDNAFF	TGTGCCAGCAGCTTATTTGGCACAAAGGGGGATAACGCTTTCTTT
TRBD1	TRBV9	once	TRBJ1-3	CASSATGDRTGAGNTIYF	TGTGCCAGCAGCGCGACCGGGGATAGGACAGGGGCTGGAAACACCATATATTTT
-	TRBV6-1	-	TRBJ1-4	CASSEWERTNEKLFF	TGTGCCAGCAGTGAATGGGAAAGAACTAATGAAAAACTGTTTTTT
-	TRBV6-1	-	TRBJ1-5	CASRRAGQPQHF	TGTGCCAGCAGGAGGGCAGGACAGCCCCAGCATTTT
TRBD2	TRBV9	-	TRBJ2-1	CASSVGTSNEQFF	TGTGCCAGCAGCGTCGGGACTAGCAACGAGCAGTTCTTC
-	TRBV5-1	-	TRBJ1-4	CASTEVGAQPATNEKLFF	TGCGCCAGCACAGAGGTCGGGGCCCAACCCGCAACTAATGAAAAACTGTTTTTT
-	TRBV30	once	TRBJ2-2	CAWRRDTAIGELFF	TGTGCCTGGAGGAGGGACACAGCTATCGGGGAGCTGTTTTTT
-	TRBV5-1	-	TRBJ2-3	CASSLGEDTDTQYF	TGCGCCAGCAGCTTGGGCGAAGACACAGATACGCAGTATTTT
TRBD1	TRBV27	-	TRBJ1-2	CASRRTGASGYTF	TGTGCCAGCAGAAGGACAGGGGCCTCAGGCTACACCTTC
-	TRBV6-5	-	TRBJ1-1	CASKSPGLRNTEAFF	TGTGCCAGCAAATCACCGGGACTCCGGAACACTGAAGCTTTCTTT
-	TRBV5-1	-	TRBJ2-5	CASSLAGGDETQYF	TGCGCCAGCAGCTTGGCTGGGGGAGACGAGACCCAGTACTTC